These 30 T cell receptor beta chains originate from one sample sequenced in a study of pediatric ulcerative colitis (dated by TCRdb to the late 2010s). Receptors were amplified or captured by the immunoSEQ multiplex PCR assay. TCRdb limited this immuneACCESS table to in-frame rearrangements with V and J called. A share of clones is missing; checked studies link under half to unresolved V genes, and the rest is unexplained. Counted in this sample were some 43,000 clones; about 79% of them appeared once. The ten largest make up over 3% of the sample. During colonoscopy, one to two rectal pinch biopsies were obtained for research purposes. What was sequenced was gut tissue. The receptors here all came from a girl aged 10 to 17 with moderate ulcerative colitis.

The rearrangement links TRBV5-4 to TRBJ1-6; D gene ambiguous. There are 17 residues in the CDR3. CDR1 is SGHNT, CDR2 YYREEE, per germline (reference sequence). V was shortened by 1 base and J by 2 bases, with 13 bases between the two germline ends. The CDR3 DNA sequence: TGTGCCAGCAGCTTGATTTCGGGGAGCGCCTATAATTCACCCCTCCACTTT. It specifies CASSLISGSAYNSPLHF.

This clone was counted between two and nine times. The J gene is TRBJ1-2, the V gene TRBV6-5; 7 nucleotides align to TRBD1. J was trimmed by 0 bases and V by 2 bases; bases with no gene match: 0. This CDR3 has 14 residues. The germline CDR1 and CDR2 sequences are MNHEY and SVGAGI. The CDR3, as DNA: TGTGCCAGCAGTTACGGGACAGCTAACTATGGCTACACCTTC. Its translation: CASSYGTANYGYTF.

The chain has TRBV29-1 and TRBJ2-7; D is ambiguous. V lost 4 bases and J 1 base, leaving 8 bases between the germline ends. Germline CDR1 reads SQVTM; CDR2 reads ANQGSEA. The CDR3 spans 12 residues. The CDR3 sequence: CSVGAGSYEQYF. The CDR3, as DNA: TGCAGCGTTGGGGCAGGTTCCTACGAGCAGTACTTC.

This sequence joins TRBV5-1 and TRBJ2-1, with 12 nucleotides matching TRBD2. The CDR3 extends over 16 amino acids. Germline V gene data show CDR1 as SGHRS and CDR2 as YFSETQ. Trimming took 5 bases from V and 12 from J; bases not matched to a gene: 15. In DNA, the CDR3 is TGCGCCAGCAGTTGGGCTAGCGGGAGGGCCGGGGTAGGGCAGTTCTTC. This gives the protein CASSWASGRAGVGQFF.

This chain uses TRBV28 with TRBJ2-2, with TRBD2 as a possible D gene (6 bases). The CDR3 runs to 13 residues. The V end lost 6 bases, the J end lost 2 bases, and 7 bases lay between the germline ends. Germline V CDR1 and CDR2: MDHEN, SYDVKM. The DNA of the CDR3 is TGTGCCAGCAGCGGGACTAACACCGGGGAGCTGTTTTTT. Its translation: CASSGTNTGELFF. The full variable domain, in which reference TRBV28 and TRBJ2-2 provide the parts outside the CDR3, is DVKVTQSSRYLVKRTGEKVFLECVQDMDHENMFWYRQDPGLGLRLIYFSYDVKMKEKGDIPEGYSVSREKKERFSLILESASTNQTSMYLCASSGTNTGELFFGEGSRLTVL.

The chain uses TRBV7-7 and TRBJ2-1; D remains ambiguous. Trimming removed 0 bases from V and 7 bases from J, with 10 bases in between. The CDR3 contains 14 residues. Per germline, CDR1 SSHAT and CDR2 FNYEAQ (reference sequence). The CDR3, as DNA: TGTGCCAGCAGCTTAGCCGGTTTAGGGAATGAGCAGTTCTTC. This encodes CASSLAGLGNEQFF.

V is TRBV4-2 and J is TRBJ2-2; no clear D gene. The germline V gene encodes CDR1 LGHNA and CDR2 YNFKEQ. Trimming stripped 2 bases from V and 0 bases from J, with 7 bases between. The CDR3 totals 15 residues. The CDR3 bases are TGTGCCAGCAGCCAAATTAGAGCGAACACCGGGGAGCTGTTTTTT. Encoded protein: CASSQIRANTGELFF.

The chain joins TRBV6-6 to TRBJ2-6; no clear D. CDR3 size: 16 residues. The V gene lost 3 bases and the J gene lost 2 bases, with 11 bases spanning the gap. Germline V gene lookup returns CDR1 MNHNY and CDR2 SVGAGI (reference sequence). The CDR3 loop is CASSYLKGTGANVLTF. CDR3 coding DNA: TGTGCCAGCAGTTATTTGAAGGGTACTGGGGCCAACGTCCTGACTTTC.

The genes are TRBV11-2 and TRBJ2-1; D is undetermined. Germline V gene lookup returns CDR1 SGHAT and CDR2 FQNNGV. This CDR3 contains 13 residues. The germline V and J ends were trimmed by 3 bases and 5 bases, with 8 bases remaining between them. The CDR3 sequence is CASSFSPHNEQFF. The DNA for the CDR3 is TGTGCCAGCAGCTTTTCCCCTCACAATGAGCAGTTCTTC.

This chain links TRBV5-1 with TRBJ2-7; D could derive from TRBD1 or TRBD2 (5 bases each). CDR3 length equals 13 residues. Germline V gene sequence: CDR1 SGHRS, CDR2 YFSETQ. V was clipped by 4 bases and J by 4 bases, with 12 bases between them. CDR3 sequence reads: CASSTWDGYEQYF. In nucleotides, the CDR3 is TGCGCCAGCAGCACCTGGGACGGGTACGAGCAGTACTTC.

The sample holds one count of this clone. The chain links TRBV6-1 to TRBJ1-5; no definite D call. Per germline, CDR1 MNHNS and CDR2 SASEGT. Trimming pared 3 bases from V and 10 bases from J, leaving 10 bases between. The CDR3 length is 12 residues. The CDR3: CASSDFAEPQHF. In DNA, the CDR3 is TGTGCCAGCAGTGATTTCGCCGAACCCCAGCATTTT.

Worth noting for this clone: This same CDR3 is encoded by further DNA sequences in the sample. V is TRBV5-1 and J is TRBJ2-5, with D possibly being TRBD2 (5 bases). The V end was cut by 5 bases, the J end by 4 bases, with 6 bases between. The CDR3 is 11 amino acids. Germline V lookup: CDR1 SGHRS, CDR2 YFSETQ. CDR3 in amino acids: CASREAETQYF. CDR3 nucleotides: TGCGCCAGCAGGGAGGCAGAGACCCAGTACTTC.

The V and J genes are TRBV5-4 and TRBJ2-3, with TRBD1 matching over 8 bases. Per germline, CDR1 SGHNT and CDR2 YYREEE (reference sequence). There are 16 residues in the CDR3. Trimming cost V 6 bases and J 1 base; bases outside gene matches: 10. The CDR3 bases are TGTGCCAGCACCAGGACAGGGTTAGCGGGCACAGATACGCAGTATTTT. This translates into CASTRTGLAGTDTQYF.

The genes are TRBV19 and TRBJ2-7, with a possible D match to TRBD1 (6 bases). Trimming shortened V by 4 bases and J by 1 base, and 8 bases separated the two germline ends. The length of the CDR3 is 13 residues. Germline CDR1 reads LNHDA; CDR2 reads SQIVND (reference sequence). In DNA form, the CDR3 reads TGTGCCAGTAGTAATCAGGGGTCCTACGAGCAGTACTTC. Encoded protein: CASSNQGSYEQYF. Complete variable domain (other parts from reference TRBV19 and TRBJ2-7): DGGITQSPKYLFRKEGQNVTLSCEQNLNHDAMYWYRQDPGQGLRLIYYSQIVNDFQKGDIAEGYSVSREKKESFPLTVTSAQKNPTAFYLCASSNQGSYEQYFGPGTRLTVT.

This clone was counted only a few times. The genes are TRBV7-6 and TRBJ1-6; weak D call: TRBD1 (5 bases). Germline V lookup: CDR1 SGHVS, CDR2 FNYEAQ. V lost 5 bases and J lost 10, with 18 bases in between. The CDR3 loop spans 15 amino acids. CDR3 sequence (DNA): TGTGCCAGCAGCCTCACTTTGGGGGAAGAATCACCCCTCCACTTT. The encoded protein is CASSLTLGEESPLHF. The whole variable domain, remainder taken from reference TRBV7-6 and TRBJ1-6, is GAGVSQSPRYKVTKRGQDVALRCDPISGHVSLYWYRQALGQGPEFLTYFNYEAQQDKSGLPNDRFSAERPEGSISTLTIQRTEQRDSAMYRCASSLTLGEESPLHFGNGTRLTVT.

The CDR3 DNA reads TGTGCCAGTCGACGGGGGGGGACGGTTTATTGGGACACTGAAGCTTTCTTT. It translates to CASRRGGTVYWDTEAFF. The chain joins TRBV19 to TRBJ1-1; TRBD1 is a possible D gene (5 bases). Trimming left V 8 bases short and J 3 bases short, with 25 bases between. CDR1 and CDR2 from the germline V gene are LNHDA and SQIVND (reference sequence). CDR3 size: 17 residues.

This chain uses TRBV6-1 with TRBJ1-5; perhaps TRBD1 as D (6 bases). Germline V lookup: CDR1 MNHNS, CDR2 SASEGT. V was cut by 1 base and J by 7 bases, with 14 bases left in between. This CDR3 region has 15 residues. CDR3 in amino acids: CASSEVYRELQPQHF. Here the CDR3 DNA reads TGTGCCAGCAGTGAAGTTTACAGGGAGCTGCAGCCCCAGCATTTT.

This chain joins TRBV2 and TRBJ2-5; TRBD2 might be the D (6 bases). Trimming stripped 6 bases from V and 5 bases from J, with 16 bases between. Germline V gene lookup returns CDR1 SNHLY and CDR2 FYNNEI. This CDR3 spans 14 amino acids. The CDR3 coding sequence is TGTGCCAGCAGCTGGGGGGAGACTATGGAGACCCAGTACTTC. It specifies CASSWGETMETQYF. The full variable domain, with the rest looked up from reference TRBV2 and TRBJ2-5, is EPEVTQTPSHQVTQMGQEVILRCVPISNHLYFYWYRQILGQKVEFLVSFYNNEISEKSEIFDDQFSVERPDGSNFTLKIRSTKLEDSAMYFCASSWGETMETQYFGPGTRLLVL.

The rearrangement links TRBV29-1 to TRBJ2-5; 8 nucleotides agree with TRBD1. Germline loops: CDR1 SQVTM, CDR2 ANQGSEA. The CDR3 totals 14 residues. V gave up 1 base and J gave up 5 bases; unmatched junction bases: 6. This CDR3 reads CSVEVSGGSETQYF. DNA for the CDR3: TGCAGCGTTGAAGTTTCAGGGGGCAGTGAGACCCAGTACTTC.

This chain connects TRBV5-1 to TRBJ1-1, with D unclear. Germline CDR1 reads SGHRS; CDR2 reads YFSETQ. CDR3 size: 14 residues. The V gene lost 3 bases and the J gene lost 8 bases, with 17 bases spanning the gap. The CDR3 spells CASSWVDGTSEAFF. The CDR3 nucleotides are TGCGCCAGCAGCTGGGTCGACGGAACCTCAGAAGCTTTCTTT.

The CDR3 region is CASSESHLGAEAFF. CDR3 nucleotide sequence: TGCGCCAGCAGTGAGTCCCACCTGGGGGCCGAAGCTTTCTTT. This chain links TRBV10-1 with TRBJ1-1; TRBD1 is a possible D gene (6 bases). V gave up 0 bases and J gave up 8 bases, with 13 bases separating them. Germline-derived CDR1 and CDR2 are WNHNN and SYGVQD (reference sequence). This CDR3 comprises 14 residues.

This chain joins TRBV15 and TRBJ2-5, with TRBD2 matching 7 bases. This CDR3 comprises 15 residues. The V and J ends lost 0 bases and 7 bases, in that order; junction bases with no gene match: 8. Germline CDR1 is LNHNV and CDR2 is YYDKDF (reference sequence). CDR3 residues: CATSRDRGGSGTQYF. As DNA, the CDR3 is TGTGCCACCAGCAGAGATCGGGGCGGGAGTGGGACCCAGTACTTC.

This chain links TRBV6-5 with TRBJ1-2; D possibly corresponds to TRBD1 (5 bases). Trimming stripped 5 bases from V and 8 bases from J, with 12 bases between. CDR1 MNHEY and CDR2 SVGAGI come from the germline V gene. This CDR3 has 12 amino acids. The CDR3 sequence: CASSLQGRGYTF. In DNA, the CDR3 is TGTGCCAGCAGTCTTCAGGGTCGGGGCTACACCTTC.

The gene calls are TRBV6-5 and TRBJ1-6; perhaps TRBD1 as D (6 bases). Looked up from germline, CDR1 is MNHEY and CDR2 is SVGAGI. CDR3 size: 14 residues. V was shortened by 2 bases and J by 9 bases, with 11 bases between the two germline ends. As DNA, the CDR3 is TGTGCCAGCAGTTACGGGCAGGGGATTTCACCCCTCCACTTT. Translating it yields CASSYGQGISPLHF.

The chain carries TRBV28 and TRBJ1-1; D gene uncertain. The CDR3 is 11 amino acids. Germline V gives CDR1 MDHEN, CDR2 SYDVKM. V lost 8 bases and J 11 bases, leaving 15 bases between the germline ends. The CDR3 region has the DNA TGTGCCAGCTTCTCCGCCGGGTCGGCTTTCTTT. Translation gives CASFSAGSAFF.

CDR3 nucleotide sequence: TGTGCCAGCTCGGCCTCCACAGGATTTAACACTGAAGCTTTCTTT. Protein product: CASSASTGFNTEAFF. The chain combines TRBV5-4 with TRBJ1-1; D possibly corresponds to TRBD1 (5 bases). The CDR3 extends over 15 amino acids. Trimming shortened V by 7 bases and J by 2 bases, and 18 bases separated the two germline ends. In germline, CDR1 is SGHNT, CDR2 YYREEE (reference sequence).

This clone was seen a single time. The rearrangement links TRBV18 to TRBJ2-7; the D gene is possibly TRBD1 (7 bases). Trimming shortened V by 4 bases and J by 5 bases, and 27 bases separated the two germline ends. Germline CDR1 is KGHSH and CDR2 is LQKENI. This CDR3 is 18 amino acids long. The CDR3 DNA reads TGTGCCAGCTCACTTGCATACAGGGGAGGATCGTCCAAAGACGAGCAGTACTTC. Its protein product is CASSLAYRGGSSKDEQYF. The full variable domain, rest sourced from reference TRBV18 and TRBJ2-7, is NAGVMQNPRHLVRRRGQEARLRCSPMKGHSHVYWYRQLPEEGLKFMVYLQKENIIDESGMPKERFSAEFPKEGPSILRIQQVVRGDSAAYFCASSLAYRGGSSKDEQYFGPGTRLTVT.

Here the CDR3 DNA reads TGTGCCAGCAGTGCGTGGGGAATGAACACTGAAGCTTTCTTT. It is translated as CASSAWGMNTEAFF. The chain is built from TRBV6-1 and TRBJ1-1; unclear D gene. This CDR3 region has 14 residues. Germline CDR1 MNHNS, CDR2 SASEGT. V was trimmed by 4 bases and J by 0 bases, leaving 9 bases between them.

The chain combines TRBV5-6 with TRBJ2-7; no clear D gene. The CDR3 runs 13 residues. Germline CDR1 and CDR2: SGHDT and YYEEEE. V was shortened by 0 bases and J by 3 bases, with 7 bases between the two germline ends. This chain's CDR3 is CASSLGYIYEQYF. The CDR3 DNA follows: TGTGCCAGCAGCTTGGGGTACATCTACGAGCAGTACTTC.

The genes are TRBV7-3 and TRBJ2-3, with TRBD1 matching over 7 bases. Losses at the gene ends were 5 bases for V and 1 base for J; bases not matched to a gene: 6. Looked up from germline, CDR1 is SGHTA and CDR2 is FQGTGA. There are 15 residues in the CDR3. CDR3 in amino acids: CASSRRGQRTDTQYF. CDR3 in DNA: TGTGCCAGCAGCCGAAGGGGACAGCGCACAGATACGCAGTATTTT.